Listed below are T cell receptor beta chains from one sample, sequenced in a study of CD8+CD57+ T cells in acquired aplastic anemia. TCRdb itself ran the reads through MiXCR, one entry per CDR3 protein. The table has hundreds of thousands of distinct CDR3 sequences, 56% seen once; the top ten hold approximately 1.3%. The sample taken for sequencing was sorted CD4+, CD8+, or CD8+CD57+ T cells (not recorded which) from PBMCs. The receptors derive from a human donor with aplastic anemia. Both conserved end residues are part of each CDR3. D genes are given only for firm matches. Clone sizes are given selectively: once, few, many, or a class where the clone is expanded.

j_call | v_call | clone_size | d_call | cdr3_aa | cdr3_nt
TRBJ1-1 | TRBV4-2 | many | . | CASSQERTANTEAFF | TGTGCCAGCAGCCAAGAAAGGACAGCTAACACTGAAGCTTTCTTT
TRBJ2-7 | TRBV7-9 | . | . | CASSGGYGKIYEQYF | TGTGCCAGCAGCGGGGGATACGGGAAAATCTACGAGCAGTACTTC
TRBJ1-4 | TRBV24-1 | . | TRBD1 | CATSPNPGTGDEKLFF | TGTGCCACCAGTCCTAATCCCGGGACAGGGGATGAAAAACTGTTTTTT
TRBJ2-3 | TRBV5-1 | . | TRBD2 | CASSLGTGGVTYF | TGCGCCAGCAGCTTGGGTACGGGGGGGGTGACGTATTTT
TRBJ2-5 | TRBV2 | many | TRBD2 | CASSEAIAFAGGPETQYF | TGTGCCAGCAGTGAAGCGATAGCCTTTGCGGGAGGGCCAGAGACCCAGTACTTC
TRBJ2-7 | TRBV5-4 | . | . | CASSLARAPYEQYF | TGTGCCAGCAGCTTGGCGCGAGCCCCCTACGAGCAGTACTTC
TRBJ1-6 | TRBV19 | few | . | CASSIGRINSPLHF | TGTGCCAGTAGTATCGGAAGGATTAATTCACCCCTCCACTTT
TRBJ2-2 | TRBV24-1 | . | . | CATSDRYRVPDTGELFF | TGTGCCACCAGTGACCGATACAGGGTTCCGGACACCGGGGAGCTGTTTTTT
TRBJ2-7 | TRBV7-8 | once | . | CASSLVLASYEQYF | TGTGCCAGCAGCTTAGTACTGGCGAGCTACGAGCAGTACTTC
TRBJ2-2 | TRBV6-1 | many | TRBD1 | CASSQQGIGELFF | TGTGCCAGCAGTCAACAGGGGATCGGGGAGCTGTTTTTT